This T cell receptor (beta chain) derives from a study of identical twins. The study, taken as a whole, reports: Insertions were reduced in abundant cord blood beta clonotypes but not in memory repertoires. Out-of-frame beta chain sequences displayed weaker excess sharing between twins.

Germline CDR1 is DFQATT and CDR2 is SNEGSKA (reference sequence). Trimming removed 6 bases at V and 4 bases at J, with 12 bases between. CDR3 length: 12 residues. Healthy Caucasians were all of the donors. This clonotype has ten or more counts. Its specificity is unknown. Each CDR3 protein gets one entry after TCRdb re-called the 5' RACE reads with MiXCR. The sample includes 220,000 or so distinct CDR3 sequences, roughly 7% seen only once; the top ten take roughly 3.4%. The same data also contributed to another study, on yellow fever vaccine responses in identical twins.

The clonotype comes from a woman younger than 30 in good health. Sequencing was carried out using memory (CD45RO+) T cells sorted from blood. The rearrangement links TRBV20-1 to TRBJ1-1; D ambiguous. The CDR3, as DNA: TGCAGTGCCCCCCCGGAGGGCACTGAAGCTTTCTTT. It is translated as CSAPPEGTEAFF.